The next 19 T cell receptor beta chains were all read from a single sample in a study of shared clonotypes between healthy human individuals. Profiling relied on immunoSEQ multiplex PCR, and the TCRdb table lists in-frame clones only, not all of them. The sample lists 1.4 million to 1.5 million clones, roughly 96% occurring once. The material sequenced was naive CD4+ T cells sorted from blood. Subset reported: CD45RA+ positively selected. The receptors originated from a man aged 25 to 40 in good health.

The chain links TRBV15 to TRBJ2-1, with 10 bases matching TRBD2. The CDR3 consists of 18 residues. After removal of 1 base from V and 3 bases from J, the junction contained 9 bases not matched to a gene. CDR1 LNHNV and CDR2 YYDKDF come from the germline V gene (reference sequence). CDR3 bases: TGTGCCACCAGCAGAGTAAGCGGGAGGGCACAAGTCTACAATGAGCAGTTCTTC. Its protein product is CATSRVSGRAQVYNEQFF.

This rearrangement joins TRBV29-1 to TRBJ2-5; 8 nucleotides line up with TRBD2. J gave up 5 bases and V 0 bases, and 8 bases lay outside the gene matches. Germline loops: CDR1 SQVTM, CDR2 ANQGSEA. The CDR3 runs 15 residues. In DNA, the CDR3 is TGCAGCGTTGAAGATCAGCGGGGGACGGTGGAGACCCAGTACTTC. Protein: CSVEDQRGTVETQYF.

The CDR3 bases are TGCGCCAGCAGTGACCCGGGAGCAGATACGCAGTATTTT. It is translated as CASSDPGADTQYF. The chain employs TRBV10-1 and TRBJ2-3, with D maybe TRBD2 (6 bases). Per the germline V gene, CDR1 is WNHNN and CDR2 is SYGVQD (reference sequence). CDR3 length equals 13 residues. V lost 3 bases and J lost 4, with 8 bases in between.

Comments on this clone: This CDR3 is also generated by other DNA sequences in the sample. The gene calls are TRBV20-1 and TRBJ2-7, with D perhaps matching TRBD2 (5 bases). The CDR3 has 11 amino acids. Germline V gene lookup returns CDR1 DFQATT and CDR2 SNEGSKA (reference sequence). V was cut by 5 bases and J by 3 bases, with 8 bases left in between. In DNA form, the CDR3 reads TGCAGTGCTTCCACTAGCTACGAGCAGTACTTC. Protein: CSASTSYEQYF.

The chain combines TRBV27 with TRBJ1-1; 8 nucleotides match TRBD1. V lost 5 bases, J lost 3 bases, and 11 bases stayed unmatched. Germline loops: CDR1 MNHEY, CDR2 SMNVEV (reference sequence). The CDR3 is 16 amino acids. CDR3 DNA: TGTGCCAGCAGTCCAAACGGCAGGGGGCGCGACACTGAAGCTTTCTTT. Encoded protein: CASSPNGRGRDTEAFF.

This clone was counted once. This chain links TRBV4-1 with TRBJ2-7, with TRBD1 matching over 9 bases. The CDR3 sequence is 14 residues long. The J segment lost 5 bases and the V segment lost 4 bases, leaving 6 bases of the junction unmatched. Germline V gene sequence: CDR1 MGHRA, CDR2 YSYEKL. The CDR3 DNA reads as TGCGCCAGCAGCCCCGCGGACAGGGGCCACGAGCAGTACTTC. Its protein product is CASSPADRGHEQYF.

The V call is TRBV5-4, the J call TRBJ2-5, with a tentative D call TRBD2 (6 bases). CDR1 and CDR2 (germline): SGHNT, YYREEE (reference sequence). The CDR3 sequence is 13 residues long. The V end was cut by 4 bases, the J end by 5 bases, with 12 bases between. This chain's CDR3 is CASSQTSSETQYF. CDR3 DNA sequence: TGTGCCAGCAGCCAGACTAGTTCCGAGACCCAGTACTTC.

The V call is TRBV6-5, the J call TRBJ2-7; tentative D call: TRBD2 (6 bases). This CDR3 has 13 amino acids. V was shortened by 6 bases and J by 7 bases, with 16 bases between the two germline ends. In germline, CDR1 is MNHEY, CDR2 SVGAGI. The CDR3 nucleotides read TGTGCCAGCAGCCAGGGACTCTTAGGGGAGCAGTACTTC. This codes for CASSQGLLGEQYF.

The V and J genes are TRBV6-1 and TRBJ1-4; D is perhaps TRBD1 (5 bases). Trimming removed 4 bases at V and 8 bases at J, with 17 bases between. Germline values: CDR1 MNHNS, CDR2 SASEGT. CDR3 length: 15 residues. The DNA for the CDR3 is TGTGCCAGCAGTGGCAACCGGGGGGTAGAGGAAAAACTGTTTTTT. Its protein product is CASSGNRGVEEKLFF.

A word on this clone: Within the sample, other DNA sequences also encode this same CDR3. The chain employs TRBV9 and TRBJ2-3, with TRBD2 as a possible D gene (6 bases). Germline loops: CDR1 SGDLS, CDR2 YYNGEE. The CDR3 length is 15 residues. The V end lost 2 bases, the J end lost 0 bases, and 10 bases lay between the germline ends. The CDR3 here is CASSVRSGSTDTQYF. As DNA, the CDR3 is TGTGCCAGCAGCGTTAGGAGCGGGAGCACAGATACGCAGTATTTT.

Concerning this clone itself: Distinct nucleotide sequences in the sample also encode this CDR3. The CDR3 loop is CASSLRQGAYNEQFF. The DNA of the CDR3 is TGTGCCAGCAGTTTAAGGCAGGGGGCCTACAATGAGCAGTTCTTC. The chain links TRBV27 to TRBJ2-1; the match to TRBD1 covers 7 bases. This CDR3 comprises 15 residues. Per germline, CDR1 MNHEY and CDR2 SMNVEV (reference sequence). Trimming at V came to 2 bases and at J to 2 bases, leaving 3 bases not matched to a gene.

CDR3 DNA: TGCAGCTCCCGACTGGGAAGTGAAGCTTTCTTT. Protein sequence: CSSRLGSEAFF. V usage is TRBV29-1 and J usage is TRBJ1-1; D is ambiguous. Trimming stripped 8 bases from V and 7 bases from J, with 14 bases between. CDR3 length: 11 residues. CDR1 is SQVTM and CDR2 is ANQGSEA in the germline V gene.

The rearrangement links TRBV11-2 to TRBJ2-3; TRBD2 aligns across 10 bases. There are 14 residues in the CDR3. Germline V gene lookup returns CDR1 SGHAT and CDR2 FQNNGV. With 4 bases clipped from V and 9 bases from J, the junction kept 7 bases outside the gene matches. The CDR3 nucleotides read TGTGCCAGCAGCTCCCCTAGCGGGGGACGCACGCAGTATTTT. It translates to CASSSPSGGRTQYF.

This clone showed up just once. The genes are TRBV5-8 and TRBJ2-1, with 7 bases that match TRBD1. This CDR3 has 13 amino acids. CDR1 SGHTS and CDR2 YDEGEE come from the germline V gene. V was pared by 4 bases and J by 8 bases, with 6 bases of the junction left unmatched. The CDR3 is CASSKTGMDEQFF. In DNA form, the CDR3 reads TGTGCCAGCAGCAAGACAGGGATGGATGAGCAGTTCTTC.

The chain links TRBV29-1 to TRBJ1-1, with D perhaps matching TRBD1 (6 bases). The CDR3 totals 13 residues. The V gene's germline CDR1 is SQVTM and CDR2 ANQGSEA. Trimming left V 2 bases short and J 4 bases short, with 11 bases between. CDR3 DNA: TGCAGCGTTGAACCGGACAGACTCACTGAAGCTTTCTTT. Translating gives CSVEPDRLTEAFF.

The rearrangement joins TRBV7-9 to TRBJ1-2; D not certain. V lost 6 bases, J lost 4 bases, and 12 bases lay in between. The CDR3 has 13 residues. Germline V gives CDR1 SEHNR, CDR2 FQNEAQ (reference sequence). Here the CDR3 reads CASSPEAIYGYTF. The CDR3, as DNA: TGTGCCAGCAGTCCCGAGGCCATCTATGGCTACACCTTC.

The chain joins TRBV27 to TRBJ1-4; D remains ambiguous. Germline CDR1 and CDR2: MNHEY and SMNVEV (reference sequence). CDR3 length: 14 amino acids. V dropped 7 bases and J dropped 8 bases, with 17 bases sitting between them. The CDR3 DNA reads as TGTGCCAGCAAGCCTACGGGGATACAAGAAAAACTGTTTTTT. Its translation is CASKPTGIQEKLFF.

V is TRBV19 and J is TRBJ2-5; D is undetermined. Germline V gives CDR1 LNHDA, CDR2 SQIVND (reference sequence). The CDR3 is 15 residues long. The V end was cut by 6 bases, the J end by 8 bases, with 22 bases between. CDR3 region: CASRNLSERYGTQYF. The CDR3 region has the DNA TGTGCCAGTAGAAATTTGAGCGAGAGGTACGGTACCCAGTACTTC. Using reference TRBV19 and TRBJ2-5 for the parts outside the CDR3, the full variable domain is DGGITQSPKYLFRKEGQNVTLSCEQNLNHDAMYWYRQDPGQGLRLIYYSQIVNDFQKGDIAEGYSVSREKKESFPLTVTSAQKNPTAFYLCASRNLSERYGTQYFGPGTRLLVL.

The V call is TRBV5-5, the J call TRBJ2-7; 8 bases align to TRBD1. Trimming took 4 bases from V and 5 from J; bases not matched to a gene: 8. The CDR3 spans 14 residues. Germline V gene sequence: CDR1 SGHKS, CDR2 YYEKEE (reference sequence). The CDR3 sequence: CASSPRQGIHEQYF. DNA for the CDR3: TGTGCCAGCAGCCCCAGACAGGGGATCCACGAGCAGTACTTC.